This is a list of T cell receptor beta chains from one sample in a study of OX40 agonist ivuxolimab in advanced cancers. Measured with immunoSEQ multiplex PCR; TCRdb has only the in-frame clones, and not every one. The repertoire holds fewer than 20,000 clones, with around 69% as singletons. This specimen consisted of CD4+ or CD8+ T cells sorted from blood, obtained in a trial of the OX40 agonist ivuxolimab. The receptors stem from an adult with an advanced solid tumor such as melanoma, head and neck, liver or kidney cancer. Each CDR3 is given with its conserved first and last residue. Each record gives: V gene, J gene, CDR3 protein.

TRBV7-9	TRBJ2-7	CASSLAPGQDYEQYF
TRBV29-1	TRBJ2-3	CSVDSTSGITLRTDTQYF
TRBV7-6	TRBJ2-1	CASSLGAGGGNEQFF
TRBV27	TRBJ2-1	CASSLRRDEQFF
TRBV10-1	TRBJ1-2	CASSERVAGTGNGYTF
TRBV7-9	TRBJ2-7	CASSLGSGLLAEQYF
TRBV29-1	TRBJ2-1	CSVRWDEQFF
TRBV28	TRBJ2-7	CASSLSGSGLEQYF
TRBV5-4	TRBJ2-2	CASSPGQSNTGELFF
TRBV27	TRBJ2-3	CASSLPATGAGQYF
TRBV7-8	TRBJ2-2	CASSSSGTSGRVKELFF
TRBV30	TRBJ2-2	CAWNAGTGELFF